The 4 T cell receptor beta chains below were found in one sample sequenced in a study of cytomegalovirus exposure and HLA in healthy donors. Researchers ran the PCR with 60 Vbeta and 13 Jbeta primers. The repertoire was sequenced with immunoSEQ multiplex PCR; TCRdb's copy has only in-frame clones and lacks some. The sample records 120,000 or so clones, around three quarters being singletons. The sample consisted of PBMCs. These receptors were obtained from a man younger than 30 in good health and CMV-seropositive.

This clone was counted a few times. This chain's CDR3 is CASSQGQAAVTEAFF. DNA for the CDR3: TGTGCCAGCAGTCAGGGACAGGCGGCGGTCACTGAAGCTTTCTTT. The rearrangement links TRBV7-9 to TRBJ1-1, with 8 bases matching TRBD1. The CDR3 has 15 amino acids. The germline gives CDR1 SEHNR, CDR2 FQNEAQ (reference sequence). Trimming cost V 6 bases and J 4 bases; bases outside gene matches: 10.

The genes are TRBV29-1 and TRBJ2-1; 9 positions agree with TRBD2. V lost 6 bases, J lost 7 bases, and 10 bases stayed unmatched. Germline assignment: CDR1 SQVTM and CDR2 ANQGSEA. CDR3 length equals 14 residues. CDR3 sequence: CSVRAGGVRNEQFF. The DNA of the CDR3 is TGCAGCGTGCGAGCGGGAGGCGTCCGAAATGAGCAGTTCTTC.

This clone was recorded only once. This chain links TRBV30 with TRBJ1-3, with 8 bases that match TRBD1. From germline, CDR1 is GTSNPN and CDR2 SVGIG (reference sequence). The CDR3 length is 14 residues. CDR3: CVGQGSFTGNTIYF. The CDR3 coding sequence is TGTGTAGGACAGGGAAGTTTTACTGGAAACACCATATATTTT.

The chain joins TRBV5-5 to TRBJ1-4; 9 positions match TRBD1. CDR3 length: 15 residues. The ends lost 2 bases at V and 7 bases at J; junction bases unmatched: 6. The germline V gene has CDR1 SGHKS and CDR2 YYEKEE (reference sequence). CDR3 in amino acids: CASSFPRGQGEKLFF. The CDR3 nucleotides are TGTGCCAGCAGCTTCCCCAGGGGACAGGGTGAAAAACTGTTTTTT.